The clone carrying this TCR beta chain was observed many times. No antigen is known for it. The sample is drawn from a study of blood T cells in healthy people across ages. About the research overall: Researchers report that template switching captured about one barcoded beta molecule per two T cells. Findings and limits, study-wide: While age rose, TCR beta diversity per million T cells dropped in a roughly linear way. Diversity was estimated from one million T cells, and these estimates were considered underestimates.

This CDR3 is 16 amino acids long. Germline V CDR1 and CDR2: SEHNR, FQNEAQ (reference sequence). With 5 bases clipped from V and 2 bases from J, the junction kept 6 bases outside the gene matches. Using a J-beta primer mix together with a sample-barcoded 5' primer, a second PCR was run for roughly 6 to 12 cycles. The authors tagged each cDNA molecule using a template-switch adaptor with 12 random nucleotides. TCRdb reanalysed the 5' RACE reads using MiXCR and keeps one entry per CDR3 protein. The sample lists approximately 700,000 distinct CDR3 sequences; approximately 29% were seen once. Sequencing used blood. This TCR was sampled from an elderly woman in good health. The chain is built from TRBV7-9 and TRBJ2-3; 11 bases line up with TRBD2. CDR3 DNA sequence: TGTGCCAGCAGCCCCCCTAGCGGGGGGAACACAGATACGCAGTATTTT. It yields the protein CASSPPSGGNTDTQYF.